The 8 T cell receptor beta chains reported below all come from one sample, sequenced in a study of cytomegalovirus exposure and HLA in healthy donors. The PCR was carried out with 60 Vbeta primers and 13 Jbeta primers. Profiling relied on immunoSEQ multiplex PCR, and the TCRdb table lists in-frame clones only, not all of them. The data hold around 99,000 clones, with over 75% observed a single time. The source material was PBMCs. These receptors came from a man aged 40-55 years in good health and CMV-seronegative.

This clone was seen a few times. The CDR3 is CASMEPFSPLHF. CDR3 coding DNA: TGTGCCAGCATGGAGCCGTTTTCACCCCTCCACTTT. The genes are TRBV6-5 and TRBJ1-6; no reliable D call. V gave up 7 bases and J gave up 9 bases, with 10 bases separating them. Germline CDR1 reads MNHEY; CDR2 reads SVGAGI. The CDR3 loop spans 12 amino acids.

This clone was counted between two and nine times. This chain connects TRBV19 to TRBJ1-1, with D hard to call. Trimming stripped 7 bases from V and 1 base from J, with 10 bases between. The CDR3 is 13 amino acids. Germline loops: CDR1 LNHDA, CDR2 SQIVND (reference sequence). The CDR3, as DNA: TGTGCCAGTAAGGCGACTAAGAACACTGAAGCTTTCTTT. This codes for CASKATKNTEAFF.

CDR3 DNA: TGTGCCACCGACAGGGACGGTCAGCCCCAGCATTTT. It is translated as CATDRDGQPQHF. The genes are TRBV27 and TRBJ1-5; 7 bases are shared with TRBD1. This CDR3 spans 12 amino acids. Trimming cost V 10 bases and J 6 bases; bases outside gene matches: 6. Germline CDR1 reads MNHEY; CDR2 reads SMNVEV (reference sequence).

This chain uses TRBV28 with TRBJ2-5; 7 bases agree with TRBD2. The CDR3 spans 15 residues. Germline V lookup: CDR1 MDHEN, CDR2 SYDVKM. Trimming removed 5 bases from V and 6 bases from J; junction bases left unmatched: 12. Written as DNA, the CDR3 is TGTGCCAGCAGTCCTCCCCCGGGGGGAGGAAAGACCCAGTACTTC. Protein: CASSPPPGGGKTQYF.

V gene TRBV30 combines with J gene TRBJ2-4, with D tentatively TRBD1 (6 bases). Trimming removed 5 bases at V and 0 bases at J, with 11 bases between. The V gene's germline CDR1 is GTSNPN and CDR2 SVGIG (reference sequence). The CDR3 has 14 residues. The CDR3: CAWDRFVAKNIQYF. As DNA, the CDR3 is TGTGCCTGGGACAGGTTTGTAGCCAAAAACATTCAGTACTTC.

The V and J genes are TRBV2 and TRBJ2-7; D is unclear. V gave up 6 bases and J gave up 4 bases, with 10 bases separating them. Germline V gene lookup returns CDR1 SNHLY and CDR2 FYNNEI. This CDR3 comprises 12 residues. This chain's CDR3 is CASREYSYEQYF. For the CDR3, the DNA is TGTGCCAGCAGGGAGTACTCGTACGAGCAGTACTTC.

The CDR3 sequence is CASSPRGSNQPQHF. As DNA, the CDR3 is TGTGCCAGCAGTCCTCGGGGGAGCAATCAGCCCCAGCATTTT. This chain joins TRBV7-9 and TRBJ1-5; perhaps TRBD1 as D (5 bases). The CDR3 has 14 amino acids. The germline CDR1 and CDR2 sequences are SEHNR and FQNEAQ (reference sequence). V lost 6 bases and J lost 1, with 10 bases in between.

The chain carries TRBV29-1 and TRBJ2-7; 9 bases line up with TRBD2. The CDR3 is 13 residues long. Unmatched junction bases numbered 9, after V lost 7 bases and J lost 5 bases. Germline CDR1 reads SQVTM; CDR2 reads ANQGSEA. CDR3 sequence (DNA): TGCAGCGCCGTAGCGGGAGTAGGGGACGAGCAGTACTTC. It is translated as CSAVAGVGDEQYF.